This entry lists 21 T cell receptor beta chains sequenced from one sample in a study of multiple sclerosis patients with progressive multifocal leukoencephalopathy. Time point reported: time of PML onset. TCRdb's copy holds only in-frame clones and misses some; the assay was immunoSEQ multiplex PCR. The sample lists tens of thousands of clones, about 85% occurring once. The starting material was PBMCs, obtained from a patient treated with natalizumab. The receptors originated from a woman aged 30 to 39 with progressive multifocal leukoencephalopathy.

About this clone itself: The sample has other DNA sequences that encode this CDR3 too. J is TRBJ2-5 and V is TRBV29-1; tentatively, D is TRBD2 (7 bases). The CDR3 extends over 14 amino acids. Trimming left V 5 bases short and J 1 base short, with 14 bases between. Germline V gives CDR1 SQVTM, CDR2 ANQGSEA. The CDR3 loop reads CSVKGGAGQETQYF. Here the CDR3 DNA reads TGCAGCGTTAAAGGGGGGGCCGGCCAAGAGACCCAGTACTTC.

The chain carries TRBV6-1 and TRBJ2-3; 8 bases match TRBD1. V was clipped by 6 bases and J by 1 base; unmatched bases: 6. This CDR3 spans 15 amino acids. CDR1 is MNHNS, CDR2 SASEGT, per germline. The CDR3 coding sequence is TGTGCCAGCAGCACGGACAGGGTCGGCACAGATACGCAGTATTTT. This encodes CASSTDRVGTDTQYF.

The chain is built from TRBV14 and TRBJ2-7, with 8 bases identical to TRBD1. The CDR3 consists of 14 residues. With V trimmed by 5 bases and J by 4 bases, 7 bases remained unmatched. Germline values: CDR1 SGHDN, CDR2 FVKESK. In nucleotides, the CDR3 is TGTGCCAGCAGCGCCGGGACAGGCCGTTACGAGCAGTACTTC. Translated, it gives CASSAGTGRYEQYF.

This chain links TRBV5-6 with TRBJ1-1, with a tentative D call TRBD1 (5 bases). This CDR3 is 12 amino acids long. V shed 4 bases and J shed 4 bases, with 8 bases lying between them. CDR1 SGHDT and CDR2 YYEEEE come from the germline V gene. CDR3 loop: CASSGGVTEAFF. In DNA, the CDR3 is TGTGCCAGCAGCGGGGGGGTCACTGAAGCTTTCTTT. Using reference TRBV5-6 and TRBJ1-1 for the parts outside the CDR3, the full variable domain is DAGVTQSPTHLIKTRGQQVTLRCSPKSGHDTVSWYQQALGQGPQFIFQYYEEEERQRGNFPDRFSGHQFPNYSSELNVNALLLGDSALYLCASSGGVTEAFFGQGTRLTVV.

The chain combines TRBV2 with TRBJ2-2; weak D call: TRBD1 (6 bases). The germline V gene encodes CDR1 SNHLY and CDR2 FYNNEI. V lost 9 bases and J lost 0, with 17 bases in between. The CDR3 extends over 16 amino acids. The CDR3 region has the DNA TGTGCCAGTCGGAGACAGGTTTTATCGAACACCGGGGAGCTGTTTTTT. This sequence encodes CASRRQVLSNTGELFF.

The V call is TRBV9, the J call TRBJ1-1; D possibly corresponds to TRBD1 (6 bases). The CDR3 consists of 12 residues. CDR1 and CDR2 (germline): SGDLS, YYNGEE. V was clipped by 3 bases and J by 8 bases, with 11 bases between them. Written as DNA, the CDR3 is TGTGCCAGCAGCGGACTTCAGGGGGAAGCTTTCTTT. This translates into CASSGLQGEAFF.

A few counts support this clone. The J gene is TRBJ2-3, the V gene TRBV4-1, with unresolved D. The germline gives CDR1 MGHRA, CDR2 YSYEKL. V was clipped by 4 bases and J by 4 bases, with 15 bases between them. This CDR3 contains 15 residues. The chain's CDR3 is CASSPTQTTSDTQYF. The DNA for the CDR3 is TGCGCCAGCAGCCCAACTCAAACTACTTCAGATACGCAGTATTTT.

The V call is TRBV7-9, the J call TRBJ1-1, with D possibly TRBD1 on 5 matching bases. The length of the CDR3 is 13 residues. The germline V and J ends were trimmed by 6 bases and 7 bases, with 15 bases remaining between them. The V gene's germline CDR1 is SEHNR and CDR2 FQNEAQ (reference sequence). The CDR3 DNA is TGTGCCAGCAGTGAAGGGACGGGGATTGAAGCTTTCTTT. Its protein is CASSEGTGIEAFF.

Here the CDR3 reads CASSVRRLDRYEQYF. In DNA, the CDR3 is TGTGCCAGCAGCGTCCGTCGACTAGACCGCTACGAGCAGTACTTC. J is TRBJ2-7 and V is TRBV9, with a weak D call TRBD2 (6 bases). Germline-derived CDR1 and CDR2 are SGDLS and YYNGEE. The germline V and J ends were trimmed by 2 bases and 3 bases, with 15 bases remaining between them. CDR3 size: 15 residues. Filled out from reference TRBV9 and TRBJ2-7, the complete variable domain reads DSGVTQTPKHLITATGQRVTLRCSPRSGDLSVYWYQQSLDQGLQFLIQYYNGEERAKGNILERFSAQQFPDLHSELNLSSLELGDSALYFCASSVRRLDRYEQYFGPGTRLTVT.

The chain joins TRBV1 to TRBJ1-5; the table calls TRBD1, which could not be checked here. TRBV1 is a listed pseudogene. The CDR3 is made up of 15 amino acids. The CDR3 region has the DNA TGCACCAGCAGCCATCCGCAGGGGGGTTTTCAGCCCCAGCATTTT. Encoded protein: CTSSHPQGGFQPQHF.

The V and J genes are TRBV28 and TRBJ1-6; 9 bases are shared with TRBD1. The CDR3 covers 14 residues. The germline V gene encodes CDR1 MDHEN and CDR2 SYDVKM. V lost 4 bases, J lost 10 bases, and 5 bases stayed unmatched. The CDR3 sequence: CASSSGQGTSPLHF. Written as DNA, the CDR3 is TGTGCCAGCAGTTCGGGACAGGGTACGTCACCCCTCCACTTT. Full variable domain (remainder filled in from reference TRBV28 and TRBJ1-6): DVKVTQSSRYLVKRTGEKVFLECVQDMDHENMFWYRQDPGLGLRLIYFSYDVKMKEKGDIPEGYSVSREKKERFSLILESASTNQTSMYLCASSSGQGTSPLHFGNGTRLTVT.

The chain joins TRBV7-9 to TRBJ2-1, with a possible D match to TRBD2 (5 bases). V lost 5 bases and J 0 bases, leaving 11 bases between the germline ends. This CDR3 has 15 amino acids. Per germline, CDR1 SEHNR and CDR2 FQNEAQ (reference sequence). CDR3 DNA: TGTGCCAGCAGCCCCCGGGAACGCTCCTACAATGAGCAGTTCTTC. Protein sequence: CASSPRERSYNEQFF.

This chain connects TRBV4-3 to TRBJ2-2; 8 bases fit TRBD2. Losses at the gene ends were 1 base for V and 4 bases for J; bases not matched to a gene: 8. The CDR3 length is 17 residues. Germline assignment: CDR1 LGHNA and CDR2 YSLEER. CDR3 DNA sequence: TGCGCCAGCAGCCAAGTAAAAGCGGGGGACATCACCGGGGAGCTGTTTTTT. It yields the protein CASSQVKAGDITGELFF.

About this clone itself: The sample contains more than one DNA sequence encoding this CDR3. This chain uses TRBV6-1 with TRBJ2-5, with 8 bases that match TRBD2. CDR1 and CDR2 from the germline V gene are MNHNS and SASEGT. The CDR3 contains 16 residues. After removal of 0 bases from V and 2 bases from J, the junction contained 5 bases not matched to a gene. The CDR3 reads CASSEATGGVQETQYF. The DNA for the CDR3 is TGTGCCAGCAGTGAAGCAACCGGGGGGGTGCAAGAGACCCAGTACTTC.

This sequence joins TRBV10-3 and TRBJ2-5; TRBD2 matches at 10 bases. CDR1 ENHRY and CDR2 SYGVKD come from the germline V gene. The V segment lost 10 bases and the J segment 5 bases; nucleotides outside the gene matches: 19. The CDR3 extends over 17 amino acids. The CDR3 region is CATSWGTSATRAETQYF. For the CDR3, the DNA is TGTGCCACCTCTTGGGGGACTAGCGCAACCAGGGCGGAGACCCAGTACTTC.

The gene calls are TRBV29-1 and TRBJ2-1, with 7 bases that match TRBD2. The V segment lost 5 bases and the J segment 5 bases; nucleotides outside the gene matches: 12. CDR1 is SQVTM and CDR2 is ANQGSEA in the germline V gene. CDR3 length equals 15 residues. CDR3 region: CSVRKFSGPNNEQFF. The CDR3 nucleotides read TGCAGCGTTAGGAAATTTAGCGGGCCGAACAATGAGCAGTTCTTC.

This clone was seen more than once but under ten times. The chain uses TRBV5-6 and TRBJ1-5; a weak D match, TRBD1 (5 bases). Germline V lookup: CDR1 SGHDT, CDR2 YYEEEE. V was shortened by 1 base and J by 0 bases, with 11 bases between the two germline ends. CDR3 length: 16 amino acids. The CDR3 sequence is CASSLFAGGSNQPQHF. In DNA form, the CDR3 reads TGTGCCAGCAGCTTGTTCGCGGGGGGTAGCAATCAGCCCCAGCATTTT.

The rearrangement uses TRBV27 and TRBJ1-1, with D tentatively TRBD1 (5 bases). Germline CDR1 and CDR2: MNHEY and SMNVEV (reference sequence). Trimming removed 2 bases from V and 4 bases from J, with 14 bases in between. This CDR3 has 15 amino acids. As DNA, the CDR3 is TGTGCCAGCAGTTTACGCGGTACCGGGGGCACTGAAGCTTTCTTT. Its protein is CASSLRGTGGTEAFF.

The J gene is TRBJ2-7, the V gene TRBV18; maybe TRBD1 (5 bases). This CDR3 is built from 13 residues. V was trimmed by 3 bases and J by 4 bases, leaving 10 bases between them. Germline CDR1 is KGHSH and CDR2 is LQKENI. In nucleotides, the CDR3 is TGTGCCAGCTCACCGGTCAGGGAATACGAGCAGTACTTC. It encodes CASSPVREYEQYF.

V gene TRBV6-1 combines with J gene TRBJ2-7; 7 positions agree with TRBD1. This CDR3 has 14 residues. Unmatched junction bases numbered 8, after V lost 6 bases and J lost 3 bases. CDR1 and CDR2 (germline): MNHNS, SASEGT. The CDR3 is CASSAGTAFYEQYF. The CDR3 coding sequence is TGTGCCAGCAGCGCCGGGACAGCTTTCTACGAGCAGTACTTC.

The V and J genes are TRBV1 and TRBJ2-1; TRBD1 is taken as the D call from the table, unchecked against the DNA. TRBV1 is recorded as a pseudogene. The CDR3 has 16 amino acids. This chain's CDR3 is CTSSHARASPYNEQFF. CDR3 bases: TGCACCAGCAGCCATGCCAGGGCCTCTCCCTACAATGAGCAGTTCTTC.